Presented here are 5 T cell receptor beta chains from one specimen sequenced in a study of blood T cells in healthy people across ages (dated by TCRdb to between 2014 and 2017). Library method: 5' RACE. Sequenced on an Illumina HiSeq 2500. A second roughly 7 to 12 cycle PCR used a sample-barcoded 5' primer and a J-beta primer mix. In TCRdb, the public reads were trimmed at Q25 with fastp and aligned with MiXCR, with productive beta chains retained. Each CDR3 protein gets just one entry, which takes the most common genes and DNA from the rows behind it. Here the sample has 1.5 million to 2 million distinct CDR3 sequences; roughly 30% occur a single time. The ten largest clonotypes hold approximately 11% of the sample. Source material: blood. The receptors derive from a woman in her 30s in good health.

This clonotype has just a few counts. The V call is TRBV7-6, the J call TRBJ2-5; D gene uncertain. V was shortened by 8 bases and J by 5 bases, with 21 bases between the two germline ends. Looked up from germline, CDR1 is SGHVS and CDR2 is FNYEAQ. The CDR3 runs 15 residues. CDR3 region: CASRDSTWARETQYF. Here the CDR3 DNA reads TGTGCCAGCCGCGATAGTACTTGGGCCCGGGAGACCCAGTACTTC.

The chain employs TRBV11-3 and TRBJ2-3; the match to TRBD1 covers 9 bases. The CDR3 spans 15 residues. Germline lookup yields CDR1 SGHNT and CDR2 YENEEA. V lost 4 bases and J lost 6; bases outside the gene matches: 8. DNA of the CDR3: TGTGCCAGCAGCTGGGGACAGGGTGATTTGGATACGCAGTATTTT. Protein product: CASSWGQGDLDTQYF. Looking up the rest from reference TRBV11-3 and TRBJ2-3 gives the full variable domain: EAGVVQSPRYKIIEKKQPVAFWCNPISGHNTLYWYLQNLGQGPELLIRYENEEAVDDSQLPKDRFSAERLKGVDSTLKIQPAELGDSAVYLCASSWGQGDLDTQYFGPGTRLTVL.

Only a few counts were recorded for this clonotype. The germline gene is not matched at one end of the junction; a read error may be the cause. The CDR3 reads CAGSNGGAKGYTF. In DNA form, the CDR3 reads TGTGCCGGCAGTAACGGGGGGGCTAAGGGCTACACCTTC. V and J are TRBV9 and TRBJ1-2; D is possibly TRBD1 (6 bases). The CDR3 length is 13 residues. Germline-derived CDR1 and CDR2 are SGDLS and YYNGEE.

The J gene is TRBJ2-7, the V gene TRBV7-9; 9 bases line up with TRBD2. The CDR3 consists of 14 residues. CDR1 and CDR2 from the germline V gene are SEHNR and FQNEAQ (reference sequence). V dropped 3 bases and J dropped 5; count of bases not matched to a gene: 5. The CDR3 region has the DNA TGTGCCAGCAGCTTTTCTGGGACTAGCCACGAGCAGTACTTC. Translation: CASSFSGTSHEQYF.

The rearrangement links TRBV6-1 to TRBJ1-6; D is ambiguous. Trimming left V 3 bases short and J 9 bases short, with 12 bases between. The CDR3 has 14 residues. Per germline, CDR1 MNHNS and CDR2 SASEGT. This CDR3 is CASSEWAATSPLHF. DNA of the CDR3: TGTGCCAGCAGTGAGTGGGCCGCGACTTCACCCCTCCACTTT.